This T cell receptor (beta chain) was found in a study of blood T cell repertoires in COVID-19. The CDR3 spans 15 residues. From germline, CDR1 is SNHLY and CDR2 FYNNEI. With 6 bases removed from V and 2 bases from J, the gap between germline ends came to 17 bases. Per the authors' pipeline: Reference gene primer amplification gave nucleated cell count estimates. Repertoires were generated with immunoSEQ multiplex PCR, while TCRdb's copy carries only in-frame clones and drops some. Clone size and V and J calls were adopted from that table, with D and trimming inferred from the DNA. The sample includes about 140,000 clones, about 87% of them seen just once.

This sequence originates from a human donor in a cohort sampled during active COVID-19. The chain has TRBV2 and TRBJ2-7; no firm D call. The sequencing input was peripheral blood. The CDR3: CASSPTRVPTYEQYF. The CDR3 nucleotides read TGTGCCAGCAGCCCTACCCGGGTCCCTACCTACGAGCAGTACTTC. Supplemented by reference TRBV2 and TRBJ2-7, the full variable domain reads EPEVTQTPSHQVTQMGQEVILRCVPISNHLYFYWYRQILGQKVEFLVSFYNNEISEKSEIFDDQFSVERPDGSNFTLKIRSTKLEDSAMYFCASSPTRVPTYEQYFGPGTRLTVT.